This entry describes one T cell receptor beta chain. Trimming at V came to 1 base and at J to 1 base, leaving 4 bases not matched to a gene. The CDR3 is 15 residues long. The germline V gene has CDR1 SGHTA and CDR2 FQGTGA. These data are taken from a study of blood T cell repertoires in COVID-19. Study information: Acute and convalescent COVID-19 samples came from the United States, Italy and Spain. The cDNA or gDNA used as material had been derived from T cells, B-cell-depleted T cells, or PBMCs.

Original handling: Reference gene primer amplification gave nucleated cell count estimates. Profiled with immunoSEQ multiplex PCR; TCRdb holds only in-frame clones, not every one. The D gene and trimming were derived from the DNA, and the V and J assignments and clone size from that table. The data hold more than 15,000 clones, with roughly 81% observed a single time. The sequence derives from a man aged 55 to 70 with acute or convalescent COVID-19. This chain joins TRBV7-3 and TRBJ2-7, with 7 nucleotides matching TRBD2. The sequenced sample consisted of peripheral blood. The CDR3 sequence: CASSLRGGESYEQYF. The CDR3 nucleotides are TGTGCCAGCAGCTTAAGGGGAGGGGAGTCCTACGAGCAGTACTTC.